These 26 T cell receptor beta chains came from one sample sequenced in a study of cytomegalovirus exposure and HLA in healthy donors (dated by TCRdb to about 2017). The receptor library was made with the immunoSEQ multiplex PCR assay. For the multiplex PCR, a mixture combining 60 forward primers for TCR Vbeta segments and 13 reverse primers for TCR Jbeta segments was used. What TCRdb holds here is the immuneACCESS table cut down to in-frame rearrangements. Part of the clones is not present; checked against another copy, under half of the missing clones reflect an unresolved V gene, and the others are unexplained. Across this sample there are about 140,000 clones, with 73% seen only once. The ten largest clones represent 13% to 15% of the sample. Sequences were obtained from PBMCs. The receptors come from a human donor in good health.

The CDR3 sequence: CASSDRTLSGGYTF. As DNA, the CDR3 is TGTGCCAGCAGCGACCGGACCCTTAGCGGTGGCTACACCTTC. This rearrangement joins TRBV9 to TRBJ1-2; unclear D gene. Between the trimmed V and J ends, which lost 3 bases and 7 bases, there was a span of 16 bases. The CDR3 consists of 14 residues. Per germline, CDR1 SGDLS and CDR2 YYNGEE. The whole variable domain, filled in from reference TRBV9 and TRBJ1-2, reads DSGVTQTPKHLITATGQRVTLRCSPRSGDLSVYWYQQSLDQGLQFLIQYYNGEERAKGNILERFSAQQFPDLHSELNLSSLELGDSALYFCASSDRTLSGGYTFGSGTRLTVV.

The V call is TRBV30, the J call TRBJ1-2, with 7 bases matching TRBD1. CDR1 and CDR2 from the germline V gene are GTSNPN and SVGIG (reference sequence). The CDR3 extends over 12 amino acids. V dropped 3 bases and J dropped 8; count of bases not matched to a gene: 6. CDR3 nucleotide sequence: TGTGCCTGGAGACAGGGGATAAAGGGCTACACCTTC. Its translation is CAWRQGIKGYTF.

CDR3 amino acids: CASSSIRTGGSTGELFF. The CDR3 DNA is TGTGCCAGCAGTTCGATTAGGACAGGGGGCAGCACCGGGGAGCTGTTTTTT. This chain uses TRBV27 with TRBJ2-2, with 11 bases that match TRBD1. In germline, CDR1 is MNHEY, CDR2 SMNVEV (reference sequence). The CDR3 totals 17 residues. V trimming: 4 bases; J trimming: 4 bases; junction bases outside the gene matches: 8.

This clone showed up just once. CDR3 in DNA: TGTGCTCTCTCCGGGACAGGGGGTAGTGTGTATGAAAAACTGTTTTTT. As protein: CALSGTGGSVYEKLFF. V and J are TRBV30 and TRBJ1-4; TRBD1 agrees at 11 bases. The CDR3 sequence is 16 residues long. Germline V gene lookup returns CDR1 GTSNPN and CDR2 SVGIG (reference sequence).

This clone came up once. The V and J genes are TRBV2 and TRBJ2-2; no clear D. The V and J ends lost 7 bases and 1 base respectively, with 7 bases between them. The CDR3 totals 13 residues. The germline CDR1 and CDR2 sequences are SNHLY and FYNNEI. CDR3 region: CASTRQNTGELFF. The CDR3 coding sequence is TGTGCCAGCACCCGACAGAACACCGGGGAGCTGTTTTTT.

This chain uses TRBV15 with TRBJ2-5; possibly TRBD2 for D (7 bases). Looked up from germline, CDR1 is LNHNV and CDR2 is YYDKDF (reference sequence). The CDR3 sequence is 15 residues long. Trimming left V 0 bases short and J 4 bases short, with 12 bases between. The CDR3 sequence: CATSRERGGRETQYF. The CDR3 region has the DNA TGTGCCACCAGCAGAGAAAGGGGGGGCCGAGAGACCCAGTACTTC.

The chain joins TRBV29-1 to TRBJ2-7, with 8 bases lining up with TRBD2. The CDR3 is made up of 13 amino acids. V shed 6 bases, J shed 6 bases, and the junction held 10 bases outside the gene matches. From germline, CDR1 is SQVTM and CDR2 ANQGSEA. The CDR3, as DNA: TGCAGCGTGGCCGGGACTAGTATTTCCGAGCAGTACTTC. As protein: CSVAGTSISEQYF.

The chain carries TRBV14 and TRBJ2-4; D is uncertain. Germline V gives CDR1 SGHDN, CDR2 FVKESK. The CDR3 contains 13 residues. V shed 8 bases and J shed 4 bases, with 12 bases lying between them. Here the CDR3 reads CASDPDTKNIQYF. CDR3 in DNA: TGTGCCAGCGACCCAGACACGAAAAACATTCAGTACTTC.

The chain is built from TRBV29-1 and TRBJ2-1; 8 nucleotides agree with TRBD1. The CDR3 extends over 17 amino acids. V dropped 6 bases and J dropped 0; count of bases not matched to a gene: 13. Germline V gives CDR1 SQVTM, CDR2 ANQGSEA. CDR3 nucleotides: TGCAGCGTAACGGGACAGGAGGCCCACGCCTCCTACAATGAGCAGTTCTTC. It codes for CSVTGQEAHASYNEQFF.

This chain connects TRBV5-6 to TRBJ1-1; 7 nucleotides agree with TRBD1. The V and J ends lost 4 bases and 6 bases, in that order; junction bases with no gene match: 6. From germline, CDR1 is SGHDT and CDR2 YYEEEE. CDR3 length: 13 amino acids. CDR3 sequence: CASSHSGQAEAFF. Written as DNA, the CDR3 is TGTGCCAGCAGCCACTCTGGACAGGCTGAAGCTTTCTTT.

The rearrangement links TRBV9 to TRBJ2-3, with TRBD2 matching over 7 bases. Germline V CDR1 and CDR2: SGDLS, YYNGEE. The junction had 9 bases not matched to a gene; V was cut back by 3 bases and J by 2 bases. The CDR3 runs 16 residues. Here the CDR3 DNA reads TGTGCCAGCAGCGCCGCTAGCGGCCCTCCCACAGATACGCAGTATTTT. This sequence encodes CASSAASGPPTDTQYF.

V and J are TRBV6-6 and TRBJ2-1; 9 bases match TRBD2. The J segment lost 0 bases and the V segment lost 4 bases, leaving 4 bases of the junction unmatched. Germline V gene lookup returns CDR1 MNHNY and CDR2 SVGAGI (reference sequence). The CDR3 sequence is 16 residues long. This chain's CDR3 is CASSSLAGSSYNEQFF. The CDR3, as DNA: TGTGCCAGCAGTTCCCTAGCGGGGAGCTCCTACAATGAGCAGTTCTTC.

As regards this clone: The same CDR3 arises from other DNA sequences in this sample as well. The V gene is TRBV11-2, the J gene TRBJ2-1; TRBD2 matches 8 bases. J was trimmed by 4 bases and V by 5 bases; bases with no gene match: 4. The germline V gene encodes CDR1 SGHAT and CDR2 FQNNGV. This CDR3 is 14 amino acids long. The CDR3 coding sequence is TGTGCCAGCAGCCCGGGACTAGTTTACAATGAGCAGTTCTTC. Its protein is CASSPGLVYNEQFF.

The chain is built from TRBV2 and TRBJ2-7; a weak D match, TRBD2 (5 bases). Looked up from germline, CDR1 is SNHLY and CDR2 is FYNNEI. The V end was cut by 1 base, the J end by 2 bases, with 12 bases between. This CDR3 spans 15 amino acids. CDR3 in amino acids: CASSEVVGAAYEQYF. The CDR3 DNA is TGTGCCAGCAGTGAAGTGGTGGGAGCCGCCTACGAGCAGTACTTC.

The rearrangement links TRBV4-1 to TRBJ2-4; TRBD1 matches 9 bases. The germline gives CDR1 MGHRA, CDR2 YSYEKL. The length of the CDR3 is 17 residues. Trimming removed 5 bases from V and 1 base from J; junction bases left unmatched: 9. As DNA, the CDR3 is TGCGCCAGCAGCAAAGTCCGGGACAGGGCGGCCAAAAACATTCAGTACTTC. Protein product: CASSKVRDRAAKNIQYF.

The chain recombines TRBV1 with TRBJ1-1. TRBV1 is described as a pseudogene. This CDR3 is built from 16 residues. The DNA for the CDR3 is TGCACCAGCAGCCGAGGAGGGTACGGGGTATGGGATTGGGCTTTCTTT. Translating gives CTSSRGGYGVWDWAFF.

In this sample, this clone is medium-sized. This sequence joins TRBV6-1 and TRBJ1-5, with D possibly TRBD1 on 6 matching bases. From germline, CDR1 is MNHNS and CDR2 SASEGT. CDR3 length: 13 amino acids. V shed 1 base and J shed 7 bases, with 8 bases lying between them. Here the CDR3 DNA reads TGTGCCAGCAGTGAAGGGGACATACAGCCCCAGCATTTT. Protein product: CASSEGDIQPQHF.

The chain recombines TRBV9 with TRBJ1-1; possible D gene TRBD1, 5 bases. CDR1 and CDR2 from the germline V gene are SGDLS and YYNGEE. This CDR3 has 17 amino acids. V lost 4 bases, J lost 5 bases, and 24 bases lay in between. The DNA of the CDR3 is TGTGCCAGCAGCCACCAACCCGGAGGGGAGGGTTGGACTGAAGCTTTCTTT. This codes for CASSHQPGGEGWTEAFF.

This chain joins TRBV7-8 and TRBJ1-3, with TRBD1 matching over 7 bases. The V gene's germline CDR1 is SGHVS and CDR2 FQNEAQ. The CDR3 loop spans 16 amino acids. V dropped 8 bases and J dropped 0; count of bases not matched to a gene: 10. The CDR3 sequence: CASVQTGTDSGNTIYF. Here the CDR3 DNA reads TGTGCCAGCGTCCAGACAGGGACTGACTCTGGAAACACCATATATTTT. The full variable domain, in which reference TRBV7-8 and TRBJ1-3 provide the parts outside the CDR3, is GAGVSQSPRYKVAKRGQDVALRCDPISGHVSLFWYQQALGQGPEFLTYFQNEAQLDKSGLPSDRFFAERPEGSVSTLKIQRTQQEDSAVYLCASVQTGTDSGNTIYFGEGSWLTVV.

This clone was seen more than once but under ten times. This rearrangement joins TRBV7-8 to TRBJ2-5, with 10 bases fitting TRBD1. The germline V gene has CDR1 SGHVS and CDR2 FQNEAQ. The length of the CDR3 is 13 residues. V trimming: 4 bases; J trimming: 5 bases; junction bases outside the gene matches: 1. The CDR3 DNA is TGTGCCAGCAGCTCGGACAGGGGGGAGACCCAGTACTTC. This sequence encodes CASSSDRGETQYF. The full variable domain, its missing parts supplied by reference TRBV7-8 and TRBJ2-5, is GAGVSQSPRYKVAKRGQDVALRCDPISGHVSLFWYQQALGQGPEFLTYFQNEAQLDKSGLPSDRFFAERPEGSVSTLKIQRTQQEDSAVYLCASSSDRGETQYFGPGTRLLVL.

V usage is TRBV6-6 and J usage is TRBJ1-2, with D perhaps matching TRBD1 (5 bases). V dropped 5 bases and J dropped 4 bases, with 14 bases sitting between them. The CDR3 loop spans 14 amino acids. Germline V gene lookup returns CDR1 MNHNY and CDR2 SVGAGI (reference sequence). The CDR3 region is CASSTLQGLYGYTF. The DNA of the CDR3 is TGTGCCAGCAGTACACTTCAGGGTCTCTATGGCTACACCTTC.

This clone has just one count. The chain carries TRBV4-1 and TRBJ2-1; TRBD2 is a possible D gene (6 bases). Germline CDR1 and CDR2: MGHRA and YSYEKL. V shed 2 bases and J shed 7 bases, with 15 bases lying between them. CDR3 length: 15 amino acids. The chain's CDR3 is CASSQSPGTWNEQFF. CDR3 nucleotide sequence: TGCGCCAGCAGCCAATCCCCCGGGACTTGGAATGAGCAGTTCTTC.

This sequence joins TRBV2 and TRBJ1-3; D is perhaps TRBD1 (5 bases). With 8 bases removed from V and 8 bases from J, the gap between germline ends came to 13 bases. CDR1 and CDR2 from the germline V gene are SNHLY and FYNNEI. There are 12 residues in the CDR3. The CDR3 sequence is CASGGRVDTIYF. The CDR3 coding sequence is TGTGCCAGCGGCGGCAGGGTAGACACCATATATTTT. Looking up the rest from reference TRBV2 and TRBJ1-3 gives the full variable domain: EPEVTQTPSHQVTQMGQEVILRCVPISNHLYFYWYRQILGQKVEFLVSFYNNEISEKSEIFDDQFSVERPDGSNFTLKIRSTKLEDSAMYFCASGGRVDTIYFGEGSWLTVV.

This clone was counted only a few times. The chain carries TRBV9 and TRBJ2-7, with TRBD2 identical over 7 bases. This CDR3 comprises 14 residues. The V segment lost 0 bases and the J segment 4 bases; nucleotides outside the gene matches: 4. The germline gives CDR1 SGDLS, CDR2 YYNGEE. In DNA form, the CDR3 reads TGTGCCAGCAGCGTAGAAACGGGAGGATACGAGCAGTACTTC. Its translation is CASSVETGGYEQYF. Full variable domain (remainder filled in from reference TRBV9 and TRBJ2-7): DSGVTQTPKHLITATGQRVTLRCSPRSGDLSVYWYQQSLDQGLQFLIQYYNGEERAKGNILERFSAQQFPDLHSELNLSSLELGDSALYFCASSVETGGYEQYFGPGTRLTVT.

The CDR3 here is CASSLMGQGANEQYF. CDR3 DNA sequence: TGTGCCAGCAGCTTAATGGGACAGGGGGCCAACGAGCAGTACTTC. V gene TRBV7-3 combines with J gene TRBJ2-7, with 12 nucleotides matching TRBD1. With 1 base clipped from V and 5 bases from J, the junction kept 3 bases outside the gene matches. CDR1 and CDR2 (germline): SGHTA, FQGTGA. CDR3 length equals 15 residues.

The chain uses TRBV5-1 and TRBJ2-3, with D uncertain. The CDR3 has 14 residues. Germline CDR1 and CDR2: SGHRS and YFSETQ. V was clipped by 0 bases and J by 0 bases, with 5 bases between them. The CDR3, as DNA: TGCGCCAGCAGCTTGGGCAGAAGCACAGATACGCAGTATTTT. It yields the protein CASSLGRSTDTQYF. The full variable domain, in which reference TRBV5-1 and TRBJ2-3 provide the parts outside the CDR3, is KAGVTQTPRYLIKTRGQQVTLSCSPISGHRSVSWYQQTPGQGLQFLFEYFSETQRNKGNFPGRFSGRQFSNSRSEMNVSTLELGDSALYLCASSLGRSTDTQYFGPGTRLTVL.